This TCR beta chain was obtained from a study of vaccination and CD4 T cells after COVID-19. As for the study in general: At a median around 92 days (range 35 to 161) after diagnosis, post-COVID samples were drawn. Control cultures were given a CEFX pool, an HIV-1 Nef pool, or no peptide. A median of 72 days (range 14 to 241) separated dose two from the taking of post-vaccine samples. Stimulation used overlapping spike peptides from SARS-CoV-2, HCoV-NL63, HCoV-OC43 and HCoV-229E.

Documented treatment: roughly 11-day PBMC culture with coronavirus spike peptide pools or control peptides (ViraFEST assay). Sequencing of DNA taken from cultured CD4+ T cells relied on the Oncomine TCR Beta short-read assay. Via MiXCR, TCRdb re-called the PCR reads, giving one row per CDR3 protein. This table has roughly 15,000 distinct CDR3 sequences, 52% appearing once. The CDR3 consists of 14 residues. Germline lookup yields CDR1 SEHNR and CDR2 FQNEAQ (reference sequence). With regard to this clonotype: Its antigen remains unknown. The junction departs from the called germline gene at one end, perhaps through a read error.

This chain uses TRBV7-9 with TRBJ1-2; tentatively, D is TRBD1 (6 bases). This TCR was sampled from a human donor who had recovered from COVID-19. Material: CD4+ T cells from blood, cultured in vitro. The CDR3 DNA reads TGTGCCAGCCGCTTAACTGGGGGCGGCTATGGCTACACCTTC. It yields the protein CASRLTGGGYGYTF. Combining the CDR3 with reference TRBV7-9 and TRBJ1-2 gives the whole variable domain DTGVSQNPRHKITKRGQNVTFRCDPISEHNRLYWYRQTLGQGPEFLTYFQNEAQLEKSRLLSDRFSAERPKGSFSTLEIQRTEQGDSAMYLCASRLTGGGYGYTFGSGTRLTVV.